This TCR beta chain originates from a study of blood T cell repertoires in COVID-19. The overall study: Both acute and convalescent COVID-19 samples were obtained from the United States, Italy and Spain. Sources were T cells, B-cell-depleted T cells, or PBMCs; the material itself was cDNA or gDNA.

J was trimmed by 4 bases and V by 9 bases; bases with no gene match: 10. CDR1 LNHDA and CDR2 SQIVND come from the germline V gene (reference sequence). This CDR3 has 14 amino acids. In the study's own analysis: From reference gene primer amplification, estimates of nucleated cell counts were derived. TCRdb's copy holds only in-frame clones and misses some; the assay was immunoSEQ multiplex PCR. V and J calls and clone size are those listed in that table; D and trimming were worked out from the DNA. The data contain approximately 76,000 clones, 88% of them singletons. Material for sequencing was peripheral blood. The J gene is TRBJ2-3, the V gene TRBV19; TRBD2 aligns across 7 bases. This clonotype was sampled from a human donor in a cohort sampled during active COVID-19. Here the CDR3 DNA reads TGTGCCAGCCAACTAGCGCGAAACTCAGATACGCAGTATTTT. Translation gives CASQLARNSDTQYF. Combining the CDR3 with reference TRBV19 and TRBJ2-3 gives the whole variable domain DGGITQSPKYLFRKEGQNVTLSCEQNLNHDAMYWYRQDPGQGLRLIYYSQIVNDFQKGDIAEGYSVSREKKESFPLTVTSAQKNPTAFYLCASQLARNSDTQYFGPGTRLTVL.